This is a list of T cell receptor beta chains from one sample in a study of T cells after yellow fever vaccination. In TCRdb, the 5' RACE reads were re-called with MiXCR into one record per CDR3 protein. Of about 320,000 distinct CDR3 sequences listed, approximately 4.3% are singletons. Sequences were derived from PBMCs, sampled 15 days after the yellow fever booster vaccination. The source of these receptors is a man younger than 35 who received the YFV17D yellow fever vaccine. CDR3s include the opening cysteine and the closing phenylalanine or tryptophan. The D gene is left open where the match is weak. The size field is filled for only some rows; it gives once, few, many or a size class.

V	size	J	D	DNA	CDR3
TRBV13	many	TRBJ1-4	NA	TGTGCCAGCAGCTTAAGGGTCTACGGGGAAAAACTGTTTTTT	CASSLRVYGEKLFF
TRBV24-1	few	TRBJ2-2	TRBD2	TGTGCCACCAGTGATTTGTCGACTAGCGGAAACACCGGGGAGCTGTTTTTT	CATSDLSTSGNTGELFF
TRBV5-1	many	TRBJ2-1	NA	TGCGCCAGCAGCTTTTCGGCGGGATCCAATGAGCAGTTCTTC	CASSFSAGSNEQFF
TRBV6-5	many	TRBJ2-3	TRBD2	TGTGCCAGCAGTCTAGCGGGGGTAAGAGATACGCAGTATTTT	CASSLAGVRDTQYF
TRBV11-2	many	TRBJ2-5	NA	TGTGCCAGCAGCGGTGAGACAGGTTGGGAGACCCAGTACTTC	CASSGETGWETQYF
TRBV10-1	NA	TRBJ2-7	TRBD1	TGCGCCAGTACCGGGACAGGGTCGTCCGAGCAGTACTTC	CASTGTGSSEQYF
TRBV7-9	NA	TRBJ1-2	NA	TGTGCCAGCAGCCCAAGCGGGGGTAGGGCGAGTGGCTACACCTTC	CASSPSGGRASGYTF
TRBV4-3	few	TRBJ1-5	NA	TGCGCCAGCAGCCAAGAACGGCGAAATCAGCCCCAGCATTTT	CASSQERRNQPQHF
TRBV5-1	NA	TRBJ1-2	TRBD1	TGCGCCAGCAGCTCGTCCGGGACAGACTATGGCTACACCTTC	CASSSSGTDYGYTF
TRBV7-9	few	TRBJ2-2	NA	TGTGCCAGCAGCCCCGTCCTGGGTCACACCGGGGAGCTGTTTTTT	CASSPVLGHTGELFF
TRBV20-1	NA	TRBJ1-6	NA	TGCAGTGCTGCCCTCTCTGCGGGGTTGATTAATTCACCCCTCCACTTT	CSAALSAGLINSPLHF
TRBV11-2	many	TRBJ2-7	TRBD1	TGTGCCAGCAGCCCCCGGGCAGGGGGATATTTCTACGAGCAGTACTTC	CASSPRAGGYFYEQYF
TRBV6-2/TRBV6-3	many	TRBJ2-2	TRBD2	TGTGCCAGCAGTTACGGACCTAGCGGTGCCCACACCGGGGAGCTGTTTTTT	CASSYGPSGAHTGELFF
TRBV4-1	few	TRBJ2-3	TRBD2	TGCGCCAGCAGCCAAGATGGGACTAGAGAGACGCAGTATTTT	CASSQDGTRETQYF
TRBV20-1	many	TRBJ1-4	NA	TGCAGTGCTAGAGCCTCCGGGCCCCTTGATGAAAAACTGTTTTTT	CSARASGPLDEKLFF
TRBV20-1	NA	TRBJ1-5	TRBD1	TGCAGTGCTGGACAGGGAGTAGGGAATCAGCCCCAGCATTTT	CSAGQGVGNQPQHF
TRBV4-1	few	TRBJ1-6	NA	TGCGCCAGCAGCCAAGAGCCCGGGCAGCTAGGTTCACCCCTCCACTTT	CASSQEPGQLGSPLHF
TRBV4-3	few	TRBJ1-5	TRBD1	TGCGCCAGCGTCCGGGACAGGGCTTGCCAGCCCCAGCATTTT	CASVRDRACQPQHF
TRBV20-1	NA	TRBJ1-5	NA	TGCAGTGCTGGTACCAAGCTTCAGCCCCAGCATTTT	CSAGTKLQPQHF
TRBV10-3	few	TRBJ1-2	TRBD1	TGTGCCATCAGTGAGAGGTCCGCCCAGGGGGTCTTCTATGGCTACACCTTC	CAISERSAQGVFYGYTF
TRBV4-2	few	TRBJ1-3	NA	TGTGCCAGCAGCCAGGGGACGGTGATCTCTGGAAACACCATATATTTT	CASSQGTVISGNTIYF
TRBV11-2	many	TRBJ1-1	TRBD1	TGTGCCAGCAGCTCGGACAGGACCGAAGCTTTCTTT	CASSSDRTEAFF
TRBV20-1	many	TRBJ2-3	TRBD2	TGCAGTGCTCCCTGGGCGGGGGGGCCGGCAGATACGCAGTATTTT	CSAPWAGGPADTQYF
TRBV6-1	NA	TRBJ1-3	TRBD1	TGTGCCAGCAGTGGGACAGGCTCTGGAAACACCATATATTTT	CASSGTGSGNTIYF
TRBV20-1	few	TRBJ2-1	TRBD2	TGCAGTGCTATCGTCCCGGGACTAGCGGGGAAGGCAAGTGAGCAGTTCTTC	CSAIVPGLAGKASEQFF
TRBV20-1	NA	TRBJ1-5	NA	TGCAGTGCTAGAGCCCCAGGGCGATGGAGCAATCAGCCCCAGCATTTT	CSARAPGRWSNQPQHF
TRBV12-3/TRBV12-4	NA	TRBJ1-5	NA	TGTGCCAGCAGTTGGGTGACCCGTAATCAGCCCCAGCATTTT	CASSWVTRNQPQHF
TRBV6-6	many	TRBJ1-3	NA	TGTGCCAGCAGTCACTACGGCTCTGGAAACACCATATATTTT	CASSHYGSGNTIYF
TRBV7-9	NA	TRBJ1-2	NA	TGTGCCCGCAGCCAAGGATCGAATGGCTACACCTTC	CARSQGSNGYTF
TRBV3-1	few	TRBJ2-1	TRBD2	TGTGCCAGCAGCCAAGATTCCCCTAGCGGGGGGTACAATGAGCAGTTCTTC	CASSQDSPSGGYNEQFF
TRBV5-5	many	TRBJ1-2	NA	TGTGCCAGCAGCTTGTTCCAGGACGGTGGCGGCTACACCTTC	CASSLFQDGGGYTF
TRBV12-3/TRBV12-4	few	TRBJ2-1	TRBD2	TGTGCCAGCAGGCCTAGCGGGGACCTATACAATGAGCAGTTCTTC	CASRPSGDLYNEQFF
TRBV11-2	many	TRBJ2-5	TRBD2	TGTGCCAGCAGACCCCCAGCGGGACAAGAGACCCAGTACTTC	CASRPPAGQETQYF
TRBV5-5	many	TRBJ1-5	NA	TGTGCCAGCAGCTTATCCAGGGGTAGCAATCAGCCCCAGCATTTT	CASSLSRGSNQPQHF
TRBV19	few	TRBJ2-4	TRBD2	TGTGCCAGTAGTACTAGCGGGGGGGCCACGAACATTCAGTACTTC	CASSTSGGATNIQYF
TRBV9	few	TRBJ2-3	TRBD1	TGTGCCAGCAGCGACAGGGGAGATACGCAGTATTTT	CASSDRGDTQYF
TRBV12-3/TRBV12-4	few	TRBJ1-5	TRBD1	TGTGCCAGCAGAGGGACAGGGGATAATAGCAATCAGCCCCAGCATTTT	CASRGTGDNSNQPQHF
TRBV12-3/TRBV12-4	many	TRBJ1-1	NA	TGTGCCAGCAGTTTCGGCAGGGGAAGAACTGAAGCTTTCTTT	CASSFGRGRTEAFF
TRBV7-2	NA	TRBJ2-7	NA	TGTGCCAGCAGCTTAGACGGGGTGAATTGGTACGAGCAGTACTTC	CASSLDGVNWYEQYF
TRBV7-2	few	TRBJ2-3	TRBD2	TGTGCCAGCAGCTTAAGGGACTACACAGATACGCAGTATTTT	CASSLRDYTDTQYF
TRBV27	many	TRBJ1-2	NA	TGTGCCAGCAGGGGATTGTGGGGAGAGCCTAACTATGGCTACACCTTC	CASRGLWGEPNYGYTF
TRBV5-1	NA	TRBJ2-4	TRBD1	TGCGCCAGCAGCTTAAGGACAGGGGAAAACATTCAGTACTTC	CASSLRTGENIQYF